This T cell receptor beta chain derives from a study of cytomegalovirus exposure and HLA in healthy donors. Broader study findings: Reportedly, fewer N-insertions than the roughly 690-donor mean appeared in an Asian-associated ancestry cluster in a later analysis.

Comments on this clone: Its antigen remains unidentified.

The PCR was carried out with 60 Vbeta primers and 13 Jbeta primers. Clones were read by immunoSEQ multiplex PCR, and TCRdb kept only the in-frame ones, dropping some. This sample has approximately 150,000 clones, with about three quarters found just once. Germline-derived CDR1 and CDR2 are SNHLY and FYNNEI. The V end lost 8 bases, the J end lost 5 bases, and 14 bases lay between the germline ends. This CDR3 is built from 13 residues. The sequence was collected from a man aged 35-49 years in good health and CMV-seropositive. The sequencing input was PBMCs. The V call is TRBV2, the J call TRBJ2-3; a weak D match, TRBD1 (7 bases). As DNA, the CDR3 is TGTGCCAGCGACAGGGAGGTTGGAGATACGCAGTATTTT. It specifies CASDREVGDTQYF.